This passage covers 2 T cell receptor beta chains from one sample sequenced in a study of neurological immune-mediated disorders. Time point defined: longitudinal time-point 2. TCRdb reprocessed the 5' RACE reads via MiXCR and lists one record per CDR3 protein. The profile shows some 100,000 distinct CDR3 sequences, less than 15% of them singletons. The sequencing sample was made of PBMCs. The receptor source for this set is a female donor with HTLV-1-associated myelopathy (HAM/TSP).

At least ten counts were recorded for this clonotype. CDR3 bases: TGCGCCAGCTGTTACAACTTGCCTAGCACAGATACGCAGTATTTT. It encodes CASCYNLPSTDTQYF. The chain joins TRBV5-1 to TRBJ2-3; D not certain. Between the trimmed V and J ends, which lost 7 bases and 0 bases, there was a span of 15 bases. Germline V gene sequence: CDR1 SGHRS, CDR2 YFSETQ. The CDR3 totals 15 residues.

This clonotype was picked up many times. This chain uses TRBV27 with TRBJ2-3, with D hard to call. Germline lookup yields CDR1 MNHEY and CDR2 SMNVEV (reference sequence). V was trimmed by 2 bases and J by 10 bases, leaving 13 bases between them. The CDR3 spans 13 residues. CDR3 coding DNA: TGTGCCAGCAGTTTAATCCCAAGGCGCGCGCAGTATTTT. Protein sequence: CASSLIPRRAQYF.